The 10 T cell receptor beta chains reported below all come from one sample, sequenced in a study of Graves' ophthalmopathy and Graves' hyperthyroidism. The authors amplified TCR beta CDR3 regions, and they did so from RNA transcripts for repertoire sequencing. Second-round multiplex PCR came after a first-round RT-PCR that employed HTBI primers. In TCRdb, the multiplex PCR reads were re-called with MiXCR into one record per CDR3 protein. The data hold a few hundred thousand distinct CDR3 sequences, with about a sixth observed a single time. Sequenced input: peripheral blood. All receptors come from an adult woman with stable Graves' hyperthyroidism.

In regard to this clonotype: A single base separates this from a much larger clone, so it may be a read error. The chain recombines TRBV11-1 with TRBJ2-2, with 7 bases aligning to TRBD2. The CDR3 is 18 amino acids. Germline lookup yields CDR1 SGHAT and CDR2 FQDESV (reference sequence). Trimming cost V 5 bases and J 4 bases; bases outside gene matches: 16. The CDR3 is CASSREGLVGDGTGELFF. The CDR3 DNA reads TGTGCCAGCAGCCGTGAAGGACTAGTGGGAGATGGCACCGGGGAGCTGTTTTTT.

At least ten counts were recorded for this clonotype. The CDR3 coding sequence is TGTGCCTGGAGTCATAGCAGGGACGGCTACACCTTC. Translation: CAWSHSRDGYTF. The rearrangement links TRBV30 to TRBJ1-2; possible D gene TRBD1, 5 bases. There are 12 residues in the CDR3. The germline V gene encodes CDR1 GTSNPN and CDR2 SVGIG (reference sequence). Trimming cost V 2 bases and J 8 bases, with 12 bases left between them.

For the CDR3, the DNA is TGTGCCACCAGTGATTTGCCCCCGGCCGGCTTTAGGAATTACCAAGAGACCCAGTACTTC. Its translation is CATSDLPPAGFRNYQETQYF. The rearrangement links TRBV24-1 to TRBJ2-5, with D unclear. This CDR3 comprises 20 residues. V shed 0 bases and J shed 0 bases, with 22 bases lying between them. From germline, CDR1 is KGHDR and CDR2 SFDVKD.

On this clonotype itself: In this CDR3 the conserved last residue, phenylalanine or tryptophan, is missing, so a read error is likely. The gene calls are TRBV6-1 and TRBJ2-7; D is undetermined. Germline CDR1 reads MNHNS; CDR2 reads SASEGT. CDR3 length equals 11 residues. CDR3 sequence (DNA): TGTGCTAGCAACTACCTGGACGAGCAGTACTGC. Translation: CASNYLDEQYC.

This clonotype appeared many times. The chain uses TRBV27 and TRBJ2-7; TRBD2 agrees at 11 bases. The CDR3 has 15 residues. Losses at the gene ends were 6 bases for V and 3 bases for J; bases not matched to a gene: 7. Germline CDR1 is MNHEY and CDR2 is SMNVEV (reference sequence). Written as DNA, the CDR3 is TGTGCCAGCAGACCAACTAGCGGGAGTGTCTACGAGCAGTACTTC. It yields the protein CASRPTSGSVYEQYF.

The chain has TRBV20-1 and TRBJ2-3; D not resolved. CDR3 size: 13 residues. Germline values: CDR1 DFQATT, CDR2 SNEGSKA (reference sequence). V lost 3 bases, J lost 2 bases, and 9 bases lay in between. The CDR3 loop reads CSARRSNTDTQYF. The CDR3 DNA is TGCAGTGCTAGGCGATCAAACACAGATACGCAGTATTTT.

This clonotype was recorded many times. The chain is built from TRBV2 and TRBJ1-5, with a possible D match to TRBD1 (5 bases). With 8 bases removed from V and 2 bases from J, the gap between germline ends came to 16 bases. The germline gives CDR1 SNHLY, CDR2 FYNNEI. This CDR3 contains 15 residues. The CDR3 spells CASGAGGMGNQPQHF. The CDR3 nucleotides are TGTGCCAGCGGGGCGGGCGGTATGGGCAATCAGCCCCAGCATTTT.

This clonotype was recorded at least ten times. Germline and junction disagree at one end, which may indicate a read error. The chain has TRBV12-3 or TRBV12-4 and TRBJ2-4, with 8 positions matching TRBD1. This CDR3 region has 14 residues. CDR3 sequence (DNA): TGTGCCAGCAGTTTCGGGGGACAGGTGAACATTAAGTACTTC. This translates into CASSFGGQVNIKYF.

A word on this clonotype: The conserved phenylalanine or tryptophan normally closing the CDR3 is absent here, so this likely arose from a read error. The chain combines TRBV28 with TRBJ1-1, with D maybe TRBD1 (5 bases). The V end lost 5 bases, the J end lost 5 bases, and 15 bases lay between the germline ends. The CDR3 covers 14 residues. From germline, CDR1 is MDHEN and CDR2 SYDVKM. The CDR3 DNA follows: TGTGCCAGCAGTGAGAGTGGGGCCATGACTGAAGCTTTCGTT. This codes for CASSESGAMTEAFV.

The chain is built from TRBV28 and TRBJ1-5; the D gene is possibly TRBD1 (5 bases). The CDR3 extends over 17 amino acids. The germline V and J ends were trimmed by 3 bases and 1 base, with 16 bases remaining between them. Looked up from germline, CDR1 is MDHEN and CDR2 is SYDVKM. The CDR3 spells CASSFPPYRDSNQPQHF. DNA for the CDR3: TGTGCCAGCAGTTTCCCCCCCTACCGGGACAGCAATCAGCCCCAGCATTTT. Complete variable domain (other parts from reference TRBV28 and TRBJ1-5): DVKVTQSSRYLVKRTGEKVFLECVQDMDHENMFWYRQDPGLGLRLIYFSYDVKMKEKGDIPEGYSVSREKKERFSLILESASTNQTSMYLCASSFPPYRDSNQPQHFGDGTRLSIL.